One and the same sample provided the 28 T cell receptor beta chains below, sequenced in a study of cytomegalovirus exposure and HLA in healthy donors. 13 Jbeta primers and 60 Vbeta primers were used for the PCR. TCRdb keeps only in-frame clones here, not all; method: immunoSEQ multiplex PCR. Of about 180,000 clones in the sample, around 80% were seen once. Sequencing was carried out using PBMCs. The receptors stem from a woman aged 25 to 39 in good health and CMV-seronegative.

This chain joins TRBV15 and TRBJ1-6; tentative D call: TRBD1 (6 bases). Deletions cut 2 bases from V and 9 bases from J, with 8 bases between. CDR1 LNHNV and CDR2 YYDKDF come from the germline V gene (reference sequence). The CDR3 loop spans 13 amino acids. The CDR3 DNA follows: TGTGCCACCAGCAGAAACAGGGCTTCACCCCTCCACTTT. Translating it yields CATSRNRASPLHF.

V gene TRBV6-1 combines with J gene TRBJ1-2; 7 bases are a match to TRBD1. V lost 7 bases and J lost 0; bases outside the gene matches: 5. CDR1 and CDR2 from the germline V gene are MNHNS and SASEGT. This CDR3 region has 14 residues. In nucleotides, the CDR3 is TGTGCCAGCAATGGACAGGAAGCTAACTATGGCTACACCTTC. Encoded protein: CASNGQEANYGYTF.

The rearrangement joins TRBV4-2 to TRBJ2-2; no clear D. Germline V gene sequence: CDR1 LGHNA, CDR2 YNFKEQ. V was shortened by 1 base and J by 5 bases, with 11 bases between the two germline ends. The CDR3 has 15 amino acids. The CDR3 sequence: CASSQAALLTGELFF. The CDR3 region has the DNA TGTGCCAGCAGCCAAGCCGCGTTACTAACCGGGGAGCTGTTTTTT.

J is TRBJ1-2 and V is TRBV5-4; no firm D call. The CDR3 is 18 residues long. V shed 0 bases and J shed 3 bases, with 21 bases lying between them. Germline CDR1 reads SGHNT; CDR2 reads YYREEE (reference sequence). CDR3 region: CASSLGGLQLRADYGYTF. The CDR3 coding sequence is TGTGCCAGCAGCTTGGGCGGTTTACAACTGAGGGCGGACTATGGCTACACCTTC.

This clone was picked up one time. The chain has TRBV7-9 and TRBJ1-1; 8 bases map to TRBD1. Trimming at V came to 5 bases and at J to 1 base, leaving 15 bases not matched to a gene. The V gene's germline CDR1 is SEHNR and CDR2 FQNEAQ (reference sequence). The CDR3 has 18 residues. CDR3 sequence (DNA): TGTGCCAGCAGCCCACTTGGCAGGGGGCGCGTCGGGAACACTGAAGCTTTCTTT. Encoded protein: CASSPLGRGRVGNTEAFF.

The chain uses TRBV10-3 and TRBJ1-6; a possible D gene is TRBD1 (5 bases). Per germline, CDR1 ENHRY and CDR2 SYGVKD. The CDR3 totals 16 residues. V gave up 3 bases and J gave up 1 base, with 10 bases separating them. The CDR3 sequence is CAISEQVGSYNSPLHF. The DNA for the CDR3 is TGTGCCATCAGTGAACAGGTCGGATCCTATAATTCACCCCTCCACTTT.

V is TRBV6-6 and J is TRBJ1-2; 7 bases map to TRBD1. The CDR3 consists of 12 residues. The V and J ends lost 8 bases and 6 bases, in that order; junction bases with no gene match: 6. Germline V gene sequence: CDR1 MNHNY, CDR2 SVGAGI (reference sequence). In DNA, the CDR3 is TGTGCCAGCGGTACCAGGGGGGATGGCTACACCTTC. Translation gives CASGTRGDGYTF.

This sequence joins TRBV13 and TRBJ2-7; D is unclear. The germline V gene has CDR1 PRHDT and CDR2 FYEKMQ (reference sequence). The CDR3 loop spans 13 amino acids. Trimming pared 5 bases from V and 7 bases from J, leaving 15 bases between. The CDR3 region is CASSPRRAGEQYF. CDR3 DNA: TGTGCCAGCAGCCCGCGGCGAGCTGGGGAGCAGTACTTC.

The V and J genes are TRBV9 and TRBJ1-1; D is ambiguous. The CDR3 covers 15 residues. Trimming stripped 0 bases from V and 0 bases from J, with 9 bases between. Germline V gene data show CDR1 as SGDLS and CDR2 as YYNGEE. The CDR3 here is CASSVDGFMNTEAFF. The DNA for the CDR3 is TGTGCCAGCAGCGTAGATGGCTTTATGAACACTGAAGCTTTCTTT. Based on the CDR3 plus reference TRBV9 and TRBJ1-1, the full variable domain is DSGVTQTPKHLITATGQRVTLRCSPRSGDLSVYWYQQSLDQGLQFLIQYYNGEERAKGNILERFSAQQFPDLHSELNLSSLELGDSALYFCASSVDGFMNTEAFFGQGTRLTVV.

CDR3 loop: CASSGTGGGLGGANVLTF. The CDR3, as DNA: TGTGCCAGCAGTGGGACCGGGGGGGGGCTGGGAGGGGCCAACGTCCTGACTTTC. The chain carries TRBV25-1 and TRBJ2-6; 8 bases agree with TRBD2. CDR3 length: 18 residues. Germline V gives CDR1 MGHDK, CDR2 SYGVNS. V was clipped by 4 bases and J by 4 bases; unmatched bases: 12.

The chain links TRBV5-6 to TRBJ1-5; possibly TRBD1 for D (5 bases). There are 13 residues in the CDR3. The V gene lost 4 bases and the J gene lost 4 bases, with 9 bases spanning the gap. Germline CDR1 is SGHDT and CDR2 is YYEEEE. The CDR3 here is CASSPGLNQPQHF. CDR3 sequence (DNA): TGTGCCAGCAGCCCGGGACTGAATCAGCCCCAGCATTTT.

The chain is built from TRBV5-1 and TRBJ2-7; possibly TRBD2 for D (5 bases). In germline, CDR1 is SGHRS, CDR2 YFSETQ. V shed 7 bases and J shed 1 base, with 15 bases lying between them. This CDR3 is built from 14 residues. The CDR3 is CASRDRTASYEQYF. The CDR3 coding sequence is TGCGCCAGCCGCGATAGGACTGCTTCCTACGAGCAGTACTTC.

The rearrangement links TRBV18 to TRBJ1-1, with D possibly being TRBD1 (5 bases). This CDR3 comprises 12 residues. The germline CDR1 and CDR2 sequences are KGHSH and LQKENI. V was pared by 6 bases and J by 5 bases, with 10 bases between. Here the CDR3 DNA reads TGTGCCAGCTCTCGACAGATGACTGAAGCTTTCTTT. Protein sequence: CASSRQMTEAFF.

This clone was counted between two and nine times. CDR3 loop: CASSEQGGFYGYTF. The CDR3 bases are TGTGCCAGCAGTGAACAGGGGGGATTCTATGGCTACACCTTC. The V call is TRBV2, the J call TRBJ1-2, with TRBD1 matching 7 bases. Germline V CDR1 and CDR2: SNHLY, FYNNEI. Germline trimming cut 2 bases from V and 4 bases from J; bases unmatched to any gene: 4. CDR3 length equals 14 residues.

The V and J genes are TRBV7-8 and TRBJ2-7; D is ambiguous. CDR1 and CDR2 (germline): SGHVS, FQNEAQ. This CDR3 contains 12 residues. The germline V and J ends were trimmed by 1 base and 2 bases, with 3 bases remaining between them. CDR3: CASSLGAYEQYF. The DNA of the CDR3 is TGTGCCAGCAGCTTAGGCGCCTACGAGCAGTACTTC.

The table lists this clone with a count of one. This chain links TRBV2 with TRBJ2-2; weak D call: TRBD1 (6 bases). V lost 7 bases to trimming and J lost 1 base, with 10 bases between them. Germline lookup yields CDR1 SNHLY and CDR2 FYNNEI. This CDR3 contains 14 residues. The CDR3 spells CASTQGENTGELFF. CDR3 DNA: TGTGCCAGCACACAGGGAGAGAACACCGGGGAGCTGTTTTTT.

The V gene is TRBV18, the J gene TRBJ1-1; no reliable D call. CDR1 is KGHSH, CDR2 LQKENI, per germline. The CDR3 has 13 amino acids. Deletions cut 2 bases from V and 5 bases from J, with 9 bases between. CDR3 sequence (DNA): TGTGCCAGCTCACCATACGTCGGGACTGAAGCTTTCTTT. It codes for CASSPYVGTEAFF.

The V gene is TRBV27, the J gene TRBJ2-7, with D possibly matching TRBD1 (6 bases). The CDR3 contains 14 residues. CDR1 is MNHEY and CDR2 is SMNVEV in the germline V gene (reference sequence). V lost 6 bases to trimming and J lost 6 bases, with 18 bases between them. CDR3 coding DNA: TGTGCCAGCAGGTCTAACAGGGAGTGGGGCGAGCAGTACTTC. Translated: CASRSNREWGEQYF.

The chain uses TRBV7-2 and TRBJ2-5, with D tentatively TRBD1 (5 bases). CDR3 length: 12 amino acids. V dropped 7 bases and J dropped 4 bases, with 10 bases sitting between them. The germline V gene has CDR1 SGHTA and CDR2 FQGNSA. As DNA, the CDR3 is TGTGCCAGCACCAAGGGGTTAGAGACCCAGTACTTC. This codes for CASTKGLETQYF.

This rearrangement joins TRBV18 to TRBJ1-5, with 8 bases that match TRBD1. Trimming cost V 5 bases and J 4 bases; bases outside gene matches: 4. This CDR3 is 14 amino acids long. CDR1 KGHSH and CDR2 LQKENI come from the germline V gene. The CDR3 coding sequence is TGTGCCAGCTCATCGACAGGGGTTAATCAGCCCCAGCATTTT. It codes for CASSSTGVNQPQHF. The variable domain in full, completed from reference TRBV18 and TRBJ1-5, reads NAGVMQNPRHLVRRRGQEARLRCSPMKGHSHVYWYRQLPEEGLKFMVYLQKENIIDESGMPKERFSAEFPKEGPSILRIQQVVRGDSAAYFCASSSTGVNQPQHFGDGTRLSIL.

This clone has only one observation. This chain links TRBV19 with TRBJ2-7, with D possibly being TRBD1 (6 bases). The CDR3 extends over 14 amino acids. Per the germline V gene, CDR1 is LNHDA and CDR2 is SQIVND (reference sequence). Trimming left V 3 bases short and J 6 bases short, with 15 bases between. The CDR3 is CASSIQGSRGEQYF. CDR3 coding DNA: TGTGCCAGTAGTATTCAGGGGAGTCGGGGCGAGCAGTACTTC.

The V and J genes are TRBV6-6 and TRBJ2-2; 8 bases map to TRBD1. This CDR3 has 14 amino acids. V shed 6 bases, J shed 7 bases, and the junction held 7 bases outside the gene matches. CDR1 is MNHNY and CDR2 is SVGAGI in the germline V gene (reference sequence). This CDR3 is CASSRTGQGGELFF. In nucleotides, the CDR3 is TGTGCCAGCAGCCGGACAGGGCAAGGCGGGGAGCTGTTTTTT.

This clone was seen once. V usage is TRBV4-3 and J usage is TRBJ2-7, with 10 bases aligning to TRBD1. Germline V lookup: CDR1 LGHNA, CDR2 YSLEER. This CDR3 region has 18 residues. J gave up 2 bases and V 0 bases, and 10 bases lay outside the gene matches. CDR3 region: CASSQEVPWDRGPYEQYF. The CDR3 nucleotides are TGCGCCAGCAGCCAAGAAGTCCCTTGGGACAGGGGACCCTACGAGCAGTACTTC.

J is TRBJ1-2 and V is TRBV4-3, with unresolved D. In germline, CDR1 is LGHNA, CDR2 YSLEER. V gave up 0 bases and J gave up 6 bases, with 17 bases separating them. The CDR3 length is 16 residues. The CDR3 here is CASSQDSGFEIHGYTF. The CDR3, as DNA: TGCGCCAGCAGCCAAGATTCAGGCTTTGAAATCCATGGCTACACCTTC.

As DNA, the CDR3 is TGTGCCAGCAGCCCAGGGATGGAGACCCAGTACTTC. Protein product: CASSPGMETQYF. The chain combines TRBV9 with TRBJ2-5; D is possibly TRBD1 (5 bases). This CDR3 comprises 12 residues. The germline V gene encodes CDR1 SGDLS and CDR2 YYNGEE. The V end was cut by 4 bases, the J end by 5 bases, with 9 bases between. The variable domain in full, completed from reference TRBV9 and TRBJ2-5, reads DSGVTQTPKHLITATGQRVTLRCSPRSGDLSVYWYQQSLDQGLQFLIQYYNGEERAKGNILERFSAQQFPDLHSELNLSSLELGDSALYFCASSPGMETQYFGPGTRLLVL.

The chain is built from TRBV9 and TRBJ1-1; no clear D. The CDR3 contains 17 residues. Per the germline V gene, CDR1 is SGDLS and CDR2 is YYNGEE. The V end was cut by 1 base, the J end by 3 bases, with 19 bases between. The CDR3, as DNA: TGTGCCAGCAGCGTAACCCCTTCCGGGAGAGGAGACACTGAAGCTTTCTTT. Translated: CASSVTPSGRGDTEAFF.

This chain uses TRBV29-1 with TRBJ1-1; TRBD1 is a possible D gene (6 bases). This CDR3 contains 13 residues. Per germline, CDR1 SQVTM and CDR2 ANQGSEA. Trimming removed 6 bases from V and 0 bases from J, with 11 bases in between. Here the CDR3 reads CSVTRGLNTEAFF. Here the CDR3 DNA reads TGCAGCGTAACCAGGGGTCTGAACACTGAAGCTTTCTTT.

The V call is TRBV7-3, the J call TRBJ2-6, with TRBD1 identical over 10 bases. With 1 base clipped from V and 4 bases from J, the junction kept 7 bases outside the gene matches. Germline lookup yields CDR1 SGHTA and CDR2 FQGTGA. The CDR3 totals 18 residues. The CDR3 region is CASSLKGTGVSGANVLTF. CDR3 DNA: TGTGCCAGCAGCTTAAAAGGGACAGGGGTTTCCGGGGCCAACGTCCTGACTTTC.